These 9 T cell receptor beta chains came from one sample sequenced in a study of Tregs in tolerant kidney transplant recipients. Libraries were prepared by immunoSEQ multiplex PCR; TCRdb keeps only in-frame clonotypes and omits some of them. Of some 68,000 clones in the sample, 65% to 85% were seen once. The sequencing input was CD4+ T cells from blood. All receptors derive from a human donor in good health.

V is TRBV10-3 and J is TRBJ2-7; D call uncertain. This CDR3 spans 16 amino acids. V dropped 3 bases and J dropped 0 bases, with 15 bases sitting between them. Germline loops: CDR1 ENHRY, CDR2 SYGVKD. The CDR3 region is CAISDSSVLFSYEQYF. Written as DNA, the CDR3 is TGTGCCATCAGTGACTCGTCGGTCCTTTTCTCCTACGAGCAGTACTTC.

The gene calls are TRBV7-8 and TRBJ1-2; 11 bases line up with TRBD1. The germline gives CDR1 SGHVS, CDR2 FQNEAQ. Unmatched junction bases numbered 6, after V lost 5 bases and J lost 7 bases. The CDR3 has 14 residues. Here the CDR3 reads CASSPGTGGSGYTF. Written as DNA, the CDR3 is TGTGCCAGCAGCCCCGGGACAGGGGGTTCTGGCTACACCTTC.

As DNA, the CDR3 is TGTGCCAGCAGCGTAGAGCGAGGAGATGAGCAGTTCTTC. Translated: CASSVERGDEQFF. The J gene is TRBJ2-1, the V gene TRBV7-3; no clear D. Germline-derived CDR1 and CDR2 are SGHTA and FQGTGA. The CDR3 loop spans 13 amino acids. Deletions cut 5 bases from V and 8 bases from J, with 13 bases between.

A single count supports this clone. The V call is TRBV4-1, the J call TRBJ2-7, with D possibly being TRBD1 or TRBD2 (6 bases each). The length of the CDR3 is 16 residues. CDR1 and CDR2 (germline): MGHRA, YSYEKL. Trimming pared 1 base from V and 0 bases from J, leaving 13 bases between. CDR3 amino acids: CASSQVGGPYSYEQYF. The CDR3 coding sequence is TGCGCCAGCAGCCAAGTAGGGGGGCCTTACTCCTACGAGCAGTACTTC.

V is TRBV11-2 and J is TRBJ2-7; D unclear. Germline CDR1 SGHAT, CDR2 FQNNGV. This CDR3 is 12 amino acids long. Trimming stripped 5 bases from V and 3 bases from J, with 8 bases between. For the CDR3, the DNA is TGTGCCAGCAGCCCACGTGGCTACGAGCAGTACTTC. Translation: CASSPRGYEQYF.

The CDR3 DNA reads as TGCAGCGTTGGGGGCCCGACAGGGAGGGAGACCCAGTACTTC. Protein: CSVGGPTGRETQYF. The chain links TRBV29-1 to TRBJ2-5; the D gene is possibly TRBD1 (7 bases). Trimming pared 4 bases from V and 5 bases from J, leaving 17 bases between. The CDR3 consists of 14 residues. CDR1 and CDR2 from the germline V gene are SQVTM and ANQGSEA.

This clone has a single count. V gene TRBV19 combines with J gene TRBJ2-1, with D unresolved. Trimming left V 3 bases short and J 4 bases short, with 4 bases between. This CDR3 is built from 12 residues. Looked up from germline, CDR1 is LNHDA and CDR2 is SQIVND (reference sequence). The DNA of the CDR3 is TGTGCCAGTAGTATGAGGTACAATGAGCAGTTCTTC. Translating gives CASSMRYNEQFF. The variable domain in full, completed from reference TRBV19 and TRBJ2-1, reads DGGITQSPKYLFRKEGQNVTLSCEQNLNHDAMYWYRQDPGQGLRLIYYSQIVNDFQKGDIAEGYSVSREKKESFPLTVTSAQKNPTAFYLCASSMRYNEQFFGPGTRLTVL.

This sequence joins TRBV29-1 and TRBJ2-5; D might be TRBD2 (5 bases). Trimming removed 4 bases from V and 7 bases from J, with 10 bases in between. This CDR3 spans 11 amino acids. Per the germline V gene, CDR1 is SQVTM and CDR2 is ANQGSEA. As DNA, the CDR3 is TGCAGCGTTGGGGAGCCTGGGACCCAGTACTTC. Amino acid sequence: CSVGEPGTQYF.

In DNA, the CDR3 is TGTGCCAGCAGCCCACCCCTAGCGGGACTTAGCACAGATACGCAGTATTTT. This translates into CASSPPLAGLSTDTQYF. The rearrangement joins TRBV7-6 to TRBJ2-3; 9 positions match TRBD2. Trimming removed 5 bases from V and 0 bases from J; junction bases left unmatched: 9. This CDR3 contains 17 residues. Germline assignment: CDR1 SGHVS and CDR2 FNYEAQ.